The text below deals with one TCR beta chain. Its antigen is undetermined. This entry belongs to a study of CXCR3-negative and CXCR3-positive naive CD8 T cells. Across the study: The libraries together contributed about 130 million TRB reads, each supplying about 1.5 +/- 0.3 million.

CDR1 is SGDLS and CDR2 is YYNGEE in the germline V gene. There are 13 residues in the CDR3. The authors made the TRB cDNA libraries by 5' RACE using UMI labels. TCRdb reprocessed the 5' RACE reads, keeping one entry per CDR3 protein, no DNA. The repertoire table contains 50,000 to 60,000 distinct CDR3 sequences. Study-level points and caveats: Once cells were cryopreserved, CXCR3 expression went down partly, and most assays used fresh PBMCs. Naive cells with CXCR3 showed TRB CDR3s that were more hydrophobic than those in CXCR3-negative naive cells. TRB CDR3 properties indicated TCR strength, while surface CD5 was similar across naive subsets.

A CD45RO-CCR7+CD27+CD95- phenotype identified naive CD8+ T cells. This chain uses TRBV9 with TRBJ2-7; TCRdb designates TRBD2, a call that cannot be tested without DNA. Sequenced sample: naive CXCR3+ CD8+ T cells from blood. Specified subset: CD45RO-CCR7+CD27+CD95- naive CD8+ T cells expressing CXCR3 (TNR3+). The TCR sequence derives from a human donor in good health. Some clones in this sample may be carry-over from other donors' samples. CDR3: CASSAEGSHEQYF.